Listed here are 29 T cell receptor beta chains from one sample, sequenced in a study of blood T cell repertoires in COVID-19. The table came from immunoSEQ multiplex PCR; TCRdb's copy has only in-frame clones and leaves some out. The sample comprises about 140,000 clones, just over 85% of which are singletons, and under 4.5% rests with the top ten. The sequencing sample was made of PBMCs or T cells enriched from blood (not recorded which). The receptors were sampled from a man in his fifties who had recovered from COVID-19.

The J gene is TRBJ1-4, the V gene TRBV10-1; D ambiguous. This CDR3 spans 12 amino acids. Trimming removed 4 bases at V and 8 bases at J, with 8 bases between. Germline lookup yields CDR1 WNHNN and CDR2 SYGVQD (reference sequence). Here the CDR3 DNA reads TGCGCCAGCAGTGGCCGGGGAGAAAAACTGTTTTTT. Its translation: CASSGRGEKLFF.

The V call is TRBV28, the J call TRBJ2-3, with 7 bases aligning to TRBD1. Losses at the gene ends were 4 bases for V and 4 bases for J; bases not matched to a gene: 11. The CDR3 loop spans 16 amino acids. The V gene's germline CDR1 is MDHEN and CDR2 SYDVKM. The DNA of the CDR3 is TGTGCCAGCAGTTCTCAGGGGGTGGGCAGGCCAGATACGCAGTATTTT. It yields the protein CASSSQGVGRPDTQYF.

V gene TRBV6-6 combines with J gene TRBJ1-2; the match to TRBD1 covers 10 bases. Germline V CDR1 and CDR2: MNHNY, SVGAGI (reference sequence). The CDR3 loop spans 15 amino acids. J gave up 8 bases and V 5 bases, and 11 bases lay outside the gene matches. CDR3 sequence (DNA): TGTGCCAGCAGTCCGGAGGGGGACAGGGGAGGCGGCTACACCTTC. This codes for CASSPEGDRGGGYTF.

This rearrangement joins TRBV7-2 to TRBJ2-7; 10 bases fit TRBD1. The CDR3 has 16 amino acids. Germline V gene data show CDR1 as SGHTA and CDR2 as FQGNSA. V gave up 3 bases and J gave up 0 bases; unmatched junction bases: 5. This chain's CDR3 is CASSLSGQGSSYEQYV. As DNA, the CDR3 is TGTGCCAGCAGCTTGTCGGGACAGGGGAGCTCCTACGAGCAGTACGTC.

The chain has TRBV5-1 and TRBJ1-6; D might be TRBD1 (5 bases). The V and J ends lost 4 bases and 7 bases respectively, with 12 bases between them. Germline CDR1 reads SGHRS; CDR2 reads YFSETQ. CDR3 length: 14 amino acids. The CDR3 nucleotides are TGCGCCAGCAGCCCAGGACAAGAGAATTCACCCCTCCACTTT. This codes for CASSPGQENSPLHF. The full variable domain, its missing parts supplied by reference TRBV5-1 and TRBJ1-6, is KAGVTQTPRYLIKTRGQQVTLSCSPISGHRSVSWYQQTPGQGLQFLFEYFSETQRNKGNFPGRFSGRQFSNSRSEMNVSTLELGDSALYLCASSPGQENSPLHFGNGTRLTVT.

V and J are TRBV7-2 and TRBJ2-1; maybe TRBD2 (6 bases). CDR1 SGHTA and CDR2 FQGNSA come from the germline V gene. V was cut by 4 bases and J by 0 bases, with 16 bases left in between. CDR3 size: 17 residues. The CDR3 loop is CASSSRQRGSSYNEQFF. CDR3 sequence (DNA): TGTGCCAGCAGCTCCCGGCAACGGGGGAGCTCCTACAATGAGCAGTTCTTC.

V is TRBV7-9 and J is TRBJ2-2; no definite D call. Trimming removed 4 bases at V and 4 bases at J, with 4 bases between. This CDR3 has 12 amino acids. CDR1 is SEHNR, CDR2 FQNEAQ, per germline (reference sequence). CDR3 region: CASSYGTGELFF. The CDR3, as DNA: TGTGCCAGCAGCTACGGCACCGGGGAGCTGTTTTTT. Variable domain in full (rest from reference TRBV7-9 and TRBJ2-2): DTGVSQNPRHKITKRGQNVTFRCDPISEHNRLYWYRQTLGQGPEFLTYFQNEAQLEKSRLLSDRFSAERPKGSFSTLEIQRTEQGDSAMYLCASSYGTGELFFGEGSRLTVL.

This clone showed up just once. The V and J genes are TRBV5-1 and TRBJ1-2; tentative D call: TRBD1 (5 bases). Deletions cut 1 base from V and 0 bases from J, with 19 bases between. The germline CDR1 and CDR2 sequences are SGHRS and YFSETQ. The CDR3 runs to 18 residues. CDR3 DNA sequence: TGCGCCAGCAGCTTGATGACGATTGGGGCGGTAGCTAACTATGGCTACACCTTC. Its translation: CASSLMTIGAVANYGYTF.

The count of this clone is one. The chain is built from TRBV18 and TRBJ2-2, with D unresolved. Germline V gene lookup returns CDR1 KGHSH and CDR2 LQKENI. Trimming took off 4 bases at V and 4 bases at J, with 7 bases between the two ends. The CDR3 sequence is 13 residues long. The CDR3, as DNA: TGTGCCAGCTCACGAGAACTCACCGGGGAGCTGTTTTTT. It is translated as CASSRELTGELFF.

The chain has TRBV4-2 and TRBJ1-5, with 9 bases that match TRBD1. The CDR3 covers 15 residues. The V gene end was trimmed by 2 bases and the J gene end by 5 bases; junction bases not matched to a gene: 4. Per the germline V gene, CDR1 is LGHNA and CDR2 is YNFKEQ. CDR3: CASSQPDRGDQPQHF. For the CDR3, the DNA is TGTGCCAGCAGCCAACCTGACAGGGGGGATCAGCCCCAGCATTTT.

This rearrangement joins TRBV6-1 to TRBJ2-3; D remains ambiguous. Germline CDR1 reads MNHNS; CDR2 reads SASEGT. The CDR3 runs to 15 residues. V lost 2 bases to trimming and J lost 2 bases, with 11 bases between them. Written as DNA, the CDR3 is TGTGCCAGCAGTGAATTACTATTTAACACAGATACGCAGTATTTT. Its protein product is CASSELLFNTDTQYF.

The count of this clone is one. This chain links TRBV12-3 or TRBV12-4 with TRBJ1-2, with 7 bases lining up with TRBD1. This CDR3 spans 13 amino acids. J gave up 6 bases and V 6 bases, and 7 bases lay outside the gene matches. The CDR3 sequence: CASRTTGLDGYTF. The CDR3 DNA reads as TGTGCCAGCAGGACGACAGGGCTAGATGGCTACACCTTC.

This sequence joins TRBV5-4 and TRBJ2-2; 8 bases agree with TRBD1. Germline trimming cut 3 bases from V and 1 base from J; bases unmatched to any gene: 2. The CDR3 extends over 15 amino acids. CDR1 and CDR2 from the germline V gene are SGHNT and YYREEE (reference sequence). CDR3 in amino acids: CASSSGTGNTGELFF. DNA of the CDR3: TGTGCCAGCAGCTCCGGGACAGGGAACACCGGGGAGCTGTTTTTT.

The chain employs TRBV28 and TRBJ1-1; TRBD1 agrees at 7 bases. CDR1 is MDHEN, CDR2 SYDVKM, per germline. After removal of 3 bases from V and 11 bases from J, the junction contained 6 bases not matched to a gene. The CDR3 runs to 12 residues. The CDR3 region is CASSFNTGAAFF. CDR3 DNA: TGTGCCAGCAGTTTCAACACAGGGGCGGCTTTCTTT.

The chain combines TRBV28 with TRBJ2-3; 14 positions match TRBD2. The germline CDR1 and CDR2 sequences are MDHEN and SYDVKM. CDR3 size: 17 residues. V lost 7 bases and J lost 1; bases outside the gene matches: 7. CDR3 region: CASTTSGRVFGTDTQYF. CDR3 DNA: TGTGCCAGCACGACTAGCGGGAGGGTCTTTGGCACAGATACGCAGTATTTT.

This clone occurred once. This chain joins TRBV14 and TRBJ1-5; D remains unclear. V was cut by 4 bases and J by 3 bases, with 10 bases left in between. Germline CDR1 SGHDN, CDR2 FVKESK. This CDR3 has 14 residues. The CDR3 is CASSPSGSNQPQHF. The CDR3 nucleotides are TGTGCCAGCAGCCCCAGTGGCTCCAATCAGCCCCAGCATTTT.

This chain uses TRBV7-9 with TRBJ1-1, with D possibly TRBD1 on 6 matching bases. CDR1 and CDR2 from the germline V gene are SEHNR and FQNEAQ (reference sequence). CDR3 length equals 14 residues. V was shortened by 1 base and J by 3 bases, with 9 bases between the two germline ends. In DNA form, the CDR3 reads TGTGCCAGCAGCTTAGGGGGGCGGGACACTGAAGCTTTCTTT. Its translation: CASSLGGRDTEAFF.

The chain combines TRBV28 with TRBJ2-2; no firm D call. The CDR3 runs to 17 residues. From germline, CDR1 is MDHEN and CDR2 SYDVKM. Trimming pared 5 bases from V and 3 bases from J, leaving 19 bases between. DNA of the CDR3: TGTGCCAGCAGTGCCTCACCTCTAGGCGCCTACACCGGGGAGCTGTTTTTT. Protein product: CASSASPLGAYTGELFF.

The gene calls are TRBV2 and TRBJ1-1, with TRBD1 as a possible D gene (6 bases). V lost 10 bases, J lost 0 bases, and 18 bases lay in between. CDR3 length: 15 residues. Germline-derived CDR1 and CDR2 are SNHLY and FYNNEI. The CDR3 coding sequence is TGTGCCAACTTTATCGGACAGTCCATGAACACTGAAGCTTTCTTT. It yields the protein CANFIGQSMNTEAFF.

The rearrangement joins TRBV7-9 to TRBJ1-1; 7 bases align to TRBD1. With 4 bases clipped from V and 0 bases from J, the junction kept 2 bases outside the gene matches. Germline V gene sequence: CDR1 SEHNR, CDR2 FQNEAQ (reference sequence). The CDR3 runs 14 residues. The chain's CDR3 is CASSWGQLNTEAFF. The CDR3 DNA sequence: TGTGCCAGCAGCTGGGGACAGTTGAACACTGAAGCTTTCTTT.

The chain couples TRBV5-1 to TRBJ1-6, with 8 bases fitting TRBD1. CDR3 length: 15 amino acids. Trimming took 1 base from V and 9 from J; bases not matched to a gene: 6. From germline, CDR1 is SGHRS and CDR2 YFSETQ. As DNA, the CDR3 is TGCGCCAGCAGCTTGAACGGACAGGGTGGTTCACCCCTCCACTTT. It specifies CASSLNGQGGSPLHF.

The J gene is TRBJ2-6, the V gene TRBV27; 8 positions agree with TRBD1. The V and J ends lost 7 bases and 6 bases, in that order; junction bases with no gene match: 23. Germline lookup yields CDR1 MNHEY and CDR2 SMNVEV (reference sequence). This CDR3 region has 20 residues. The CDR3 sequence is CASNPSSPSDRGPPANVLTF. The DNA of the CDR3 is TGTGCCAGCAATCCTTCCTCACCGTCAGACAGGGGTCCCCCGGCCAACGTCCTGACTTTC.

J is TRBJ1-1 and V is TRBV10-3, with 8 bases that match TRBD1. The V segment lost 6 bases and the J segment 1 base; nucleotides outside the gene matches: 4. The CDR3 length is 14 residues. CDR1 and CDR2 from the germline V gene are ENHRY and SYGVKD. CDR3 coding DNA: TGTGCCATCAGAAGACAGGGGACGAACACTGAAGCTTTCTTT. This translates into CAIRRQGTNTEAFF.

The chain recombines TRBV19 with TRBJ1-5; D possibly corresponds to TRBD1 (6 bases). CDR3 length: 16 residues. V shed 6 bases and J shed 0 bases, with 15 bases lying between them. Germline lookup yields CDR1 LNHDA and CDR2 SQIVND (reference sequence). The CDR3 reads CASSGQSIYSNQPQHF. The CDR3 nucleotides are TGTGCCAGTAGCGGACAGTCAATTTATAGCAATCAGCCCCAGCATTTT.

This rearrangement joins TRBV24-1 to TRBJ1-5; 7 positions agree with TRBD1. Germline CDR1 KGHDR, CDR2 SFDVKD. J was trimmed by 5 bases and V by 9 bases; bases with no gene match: 6. This CDR3 spans 13 amino acids. For the CDR3, the DNA is TGTGCCACCCGACAGGGCCCAGATCAGCCCCAGCATTTT. It is translated as CATRQGPDQPQHF.

This chain uses TRBV4-2 with TRBJ2-2, with 8 bases lining up with TRBD2. The germline V gene encodes CDR1 LGHNA and CDR2 YNFKEQ. J was trimmed by 2 bases and V by 0 bases; bases with no gene match: 5. The CDR3 extends over 17 amino acids. The CDR3 here is CASSQDLAGGNTGELFF. CDR3 nucleotides: TGTGCCAGCAGCCAAGATCTGGCGGGGGGAAACACCGGGGAGCTGTTTTTT.

V gene TRBV7-3 combines with J gene TRBJ2-7; maybe TRBD2 (6 bases). The germline V and J ends were trimmed by 0 bases and 6 bases, with 9 bases remaining between them. Germline V gene lookup returns CDR1 SGHTA and CDR2 FQGTGA. This CDR3 region has 13 residues. In DNA, the CDR3 is TGTGCCAGCAGCTTAACGGGAGGAAGCGAGCAGTACTTC. It specifies CASSLTGGSEQYF. Full variable domain (outside the CDR3, taken from reference TRBV7-3 and TRBJ2-7): GAGVSQTPSNKVTEKGKYVELRCDPISGHTALYWYRQSLGQGPEFLIYFQGTGAADDSGLPNDRFFAVRPEGSVSTLKIQRTERGDSAVYLCASSLTGGSEQYFGPGTRLTVT.

V is TRBV6-5 and J is TRBJ2-2, with D possibly matching TRBD2 (7 bases). Germline loops: CDR1 MNHEY, CDR2 SVGAGI. The length of the CDR3 is 14 residues. With 10 bases removed from V and 4 bases from J, the gap between germline ends came to 16 bases. The CDR3 protein is CATSGGGLTGELFF. CDR3 DNA: TGTGCCACTAGCGGAGGGGGGCTCACCGGGGAGCTGTTTTTT.

The J gene is TRBJ2-5, the V gene TRBV7-2; D is undetermined. The CDR3 contains 13 residues. Trimming took 1 base from V and 1 from J, leaving 4 bases between them. Germline CDR1 SGHTA, CDR2 FQGNSA. The CDR3 bases are TGTGCCAGCAGCTTAGTGAGCCAAGAGACCCAGTACTTC. Its protein product is CASSLVSQETQYF.